Listed below are T cell receptor beta chains from one sample, sequenced in a study of shared clonotypes between healthy human individuals. Measured with immunoSEQ multiplex PCR; TCRdb has only the in-frame clones, and not every one. This sample yields roughly 2.6 million clones, of which roughly 92% are seen a single time; around 0.15% belongs to the top ten. Source material: naive CD4+ T cells sorted from blood. Receptors originate from a man aged 18 to 30 in good health. Each CDR3 is given without its conserved first and last residue. Fields, in order: V gene, J gene, CDR3 protein.

TRBV9,TRBJ1-1,ASSVGGQGASAF
TRBV6-1,TRBJ1-2,ASSELGPYGYT
TRBV14,TRBJ2-1,ASSQEILAVYNEQF
TRBV28,TRBJ2-7,ASSRSWVHYEQY
TRBV6-1,TRBJ2-7,ASSLPSSSYEQY
TRBV6-1,TRBJ2-5,ASSGGRVAGGETQY
TRBV4-3,TRBJ2-3,ASSQAGTGGSDTQY
TRBV27,TRBJ2-7,ASSLGTGSYEQY
TRBV25-1,TRBJ2-5,ASSEGGALETQY
TRBV30,TRBJ2-7,AGGRSYEQY
TRBV5-6,TRBJ2-3,ASSPEVGFTDTQY
TRBV28,TRBJ1-3,ASGGGRGGSSGNTIY
TRBV6-5,TRBJ1-2,ASSYRVGGNYGYT
TRBV5-8,TRBJ1-1,ASSLSGGLEAF
TRBV6-1,TRBJ1-3,ASSEGYGNTIY
TRBV10-3,TRBJ2-7,AISDERDNYEQY
TRBV2,TRBJ1-2,ASRAPGVEGYT